The next 29 T cell receptor beta chains were all read from a single sample in a study of T-cell memory formation after mild COVID-19. Via MiXCR, TCRdb re-called the 5' RACE reads, giving one row per CDR3 protein. The sample lists 470,000 or so distinct CDR3 sequences, under 20% occurring once. The sequenced sample consisted of PBMCs or a T cell subset sorted from them (not recorded which). These TCRs come from a man between 18 and 29 years old who had mild COVID-19 (a few samples of this study predate the infection). Cell type and time point are not known.

This clonotype was picked up a small number of times. The rearrangement joins TRBV6-2 or TRBV6-3 to TRBJ2-3; D gene ambiguous. Trimming left V 5 bases short and J 3 bases short, with 9 bases between. Germline CDR1 and CDR2: MNHEY and SVGEGT. The CDR3 has 13 amino acids. CDR3 in DNA: TGTGCCAGCAGTACCGGAACAACAGATACGCAGTATTTT. This translates into CASSTGTTDTQYF.

This clonotype was seen more than once but under ten times. The chain joins TRBV24-1 to TRBJ2-1, with 7 positions matching TRBD1. The CDR3 runs 12 residues. Germline CDR1 and CDR2: KGHDR and SFDVKD. Trimming cost V 4 bases and J 9 bases; bases outside gene matches: 2. CDR3 DNA sequence: TGTGCCACCAGTGACTACAGGGGTGAGCAGTTCTTC. This translates into CATSDYRGEQFF.

The V and J genes are TRBV21-1 and TRBJ2-3; the tabulated D call, TRBD2, remains unverified against the DNA. TRBV21-1 is given as a pseudogene. There are 16 residues in the CDR3. Here the CDR3 reads CASSKPGPGGTDTQYF. CDR3 coding DNA: TGTGCCAGCAGCAAACCAGGCCCGGGGGGCACAGATACGCAGTATTTT.

This clonotype was seen a few times. V is TRBV20-1 and J is TRBJ2-2; 7 bases line up with TRBD2. The CDR3 covers 14 residues. Germline V gene lookup returns CDR1 DFQATT and CDR2 SNEGSKA (reference sequence). Losses at the gene ends were 6 bases for V and 0 bases for J; bases not matched to a gene: 4. Here the CDR3 reads CSAEREPNTGELFF. As DNA, the CDR3 is TGCAGTGCCGAGCGGGAACCGAACACCGGGGAGCTGTTTTTT.

At least ten counts were recorded for this clonotype. The chain combines TRBV11-2 with TRBJ1-2; 10 bases line up with TRBD1. Germline CDR1 SGHAT, CDR2 FQNNGV. J gave up 6 bases and V 5 bases, and 6 bases lay outside the gene matches. This CDR3 is 14 amino acids long. CDR3 sequence (DNA): TGTGCCAGCAGCCCCTGGGGGACAGGGGATGGCTACACCTTC. Amino acid sequence: CASSPWGTGDGYTF.

A few counts support this clonotype. This chain joins TRBV3-1 and TRBJ2-2; D not resolved. This CDR3 comprises 15 residues. V lost 1 base and J lost 6, with 12 bases in between. Germline CDR1 reads LGHDT; CDR2 reads YNNKEL (reference sequence). CDR3 region: CASSQGMPFPGELFF. The CDR3 DNA follows: TGTGCCAGCAGCCAAGGCATGCCCTTCCCCGGGGAGCTGTTTTTT.

The gene calls are TRBV12-3 or TRBV12-4 and TRBJ2-1, with 7 bases matching TRBD1. V lost 8 bases to trimming and J lost 4 bases; unmatched junction nucleotides: 8. The CDR3 has 14 amino acids. CDR3 sequence: CASGPGQVYNEQFF. The CDR3 DNA follows: TGTGCCAGCGGCCCTGGACAGGTTTACAATGAGCAGTTCTTC.

This clonotype was counted at least ten times. The chain has TRBV10-2 and TRBJ2-7; TRBD1 aligns across 7 bases. CDR1 WSHSY and CDR2 SAAADI come from the germline V gene. The CDR3 runs to 14 residues. With 4 bases clipped from V and 2 bases from J, the junction kept 5 bases outside the gene matches. CDR3 loop: CASSAPGQTYEQYF. CDR3 coding DNA: TGCGCCAGCAGTGCGCCGGGACAGACCTACGAGCAGTACTTC.

This clonotype has a handful of counts. The chain has TRBV6-2 or TRBV6-3 and TRBJ1-5; a possible D gene is TRBD1 (5 bases). Trimming cost V 2 bases and J 7 bases, with 15 bases left between them. Germline V gene sequence: CDR1 MNHEY, CDR2 SVGEGT. The CDR3 loop spans 15 amino acids. CDR3: CASSYDGGIGQPQHF. The CDR3 nucleotides read TGTGCCAGCAGTTACGACGGGGGGATAGGGCAGCCCCAGCATTTT.

This chain joins TRBV9 and TRBJ2-6, with D unclear. CDR3 length: 14 amino acids. CDR1 and CDR2 (germline): SGDLS, YYNGEE. V lost 3 bases and J lost 1, with 5 bases in between. Here the CDR3 DNA reads TGTGCCAGCAGCGCCACTTCTGGGGCCAACGTCCTGACTTTC. Translation: CASSATSGANVLTF.

The J gene is TRBJ2-3, the V gene TRBV30; 7 positions match TRBD2. Germline assignment: CDR1 GTSNPN and CDR2 SVGIG (reference sequence). CDR3 length: 13 amino acids. V shed 7 bases, J shed 3 bases, and the junction held 7 bases outside the gene matches. The CDR3 region is CAFGTTGTDTQYF. As DNA, the CDR3 is TGTGCCTTCGGGACTACCGGGACAGATACGCAGTATTTT.

This clonotype was recorded a few times. V and J are TRBV6-5 and TRBJ1-5; D possibly corresponds to TRBD1 (6 bases). CDR1 is MNHEY and CDR2 is SVGAGI in the germline V gene. Trimming took off 0 bases at V and 6 bases at J, with 12 bases between the two ends. The CDR3 loop spans 15 amino acids. CDR3 coding DNA: TGTGCCAGCAGTTACTCACAACAGGGCAGTCAGCCCCAGCATTTT. Its protein product is CASSYSQQGSQPQHF.

The sample holds a few counts of this clonotype. The rearrangement links TRBV6-5 to TRBJ1-2; D unclear. Trimming cost V 6 bases and J 2 bases, with 13 bases left between them. The CDR3 spans 14 residues. In germline, CDR1 is MNHEY, CDR2 SVGAGI. The CDR3 reads CASSPTLTNYGYTF. CDR3 DNA: TGTGCCAGCAGCCCCACGCTCACCAACTATGGCTACACCTTC.

The table lists this clonotype with a few counts. In DNA, the CDR3 is TGCGCCAGCCCGAATTTCTCTGGGGCCAACGTCCTGACTTTC. Translating it yields CASPNFSGANVLTF. The chain recombines TRBV5-1 with TRBJ2-6; D ambiguous. Looked up from germline, CDR1 is SGHRS and CDR2 is YFSETQ. Between the trimmed V and J ends, which lost 7 bases and 0 bases, there was a span of 8 bases. This CDR3 spans 14 amino acids.

This chain joins TRBV3-1 and TRBJ1-6; possibly TRBD1 for D (5 bases). Germline values: CDR1 LGHDT, CDR2 YNNKEL (reference sequence). There are 16 residues in the CDR3. The V and J ends lost 3 bases and 0 bases respectively, with 9 bases between them. The CDR3 sequence: CASSQAGSSYNSPLHF. The DNA for the CDR3 is TGTGCCAGCAGCCAGGCAGGGAGCTCCTATAATTCACCCCTCCACTTT. Supplemented by reference TRBV3-1 and TRBJ1-6, the full variable domain reads DTAVSQTPKYLVTQMGNDKSIKCEQNLGHDTMYWYKQDSKKFLKIMFSYNNKELIINETVPNRFSPKSPDKAHLNLHINSLELGDSAVYFCASSQAGSSYNSPLHFGNGTRLTVT.

The chain is built from TRBV7-2 and TRBJ1-6; TRBD1 aligns across 9 bases. Germline CDR1 SGHTA, CDR2 FQGNSA. The junction had 2 bases not matched to a gene; V was cut back by 1 base and J by 7 bases. The CDR3 spans 15 residues. The CDR3 is CASSLVTGGNSPLHF. The CDR3 DNA is TGTGCCAGCAGCTTAGTGACAGGGGGAAATTCACCCCTCCACTTT.

This clonotype appeared a few times. The V and J genes are TRBV10-3 and TRBJ2-5; D gene unclear. The CDR3 length is 11 residues. Germline CDR1 ENHRY, CDR2 SYGVKD. Deletions cut 0 bases from V and 8 bases from J, with 4 bases between. CDR3 in DNA: TGTGCCATCAGTGAGTCTCAAACCCAGTACTTC. It encodes CAISESQTQYF.

The V and J genes are TRBV5-8 and TRBJ1-1; D is ambiguous. V was pared by 4 bases and J by 0 bases, with 7 bases between. This CDR3 has 13 residues. The germline CDR1 and CDR2 sequences are SGHTS and YDEGEE. This CDR3 reads CASSRPLNTEAFF. For the CDR3, the DNA is TGTGCCAGCAGCCGCCCTTTGAACACTGAAGCTTTCTTT.

This rearrangement joins TRBV4-3 to TRBJ1-1; D gene unclear. Looked up from germline, CDR1 is LGHNA and CDR2 is YSLEER. V gave up 0 bases and J gave up 4 bases, with 9 bases separating them. This CDR3 is built from 14 residues. The CDR3 coding sequence is TGCGCCAGCAGCCAAGATCCGGTGGGCACTGAAGCTTTCTTT. This gives the protein CASSQDPVGTEAFF.

The rearrangement links TRBV7-2 to TRBJ2-3; no definite D call. Germline V gene sequence: CDR1 SGHTA, CDR2 FQGNSA. V was pared by 6 bases and J by 6 bases, with 13 bases between. CDR3 size: 13 residues. CDR3 amino acids: CASRPYSDDTQYF. In DNA form, the CDR3 reads TGTGCCAGCAGACCATATAGTGACGATACGCAGTATTTT.

The DNA of the CDR3 is TGCGCCAGCAGCTTGGACAGGACAGGGGGCTATGGCTACACCTTC. Its translation is CASSLDRTGGYGYTF. The V call is TRBV5-1, the J call TRBJ1-2, with 10 bases that match TRBD1. From germline, CDR1 is SGHRS and CDR2 YFSETQ. The V and J ends lost 0 bases and 4 bases, in that order; junction bases with no gene match: 3. This CDR3 spans 15 amino acids.

This clonotype was seen more than once but under ten times. V and J are TRBV12-3 or TRBV12-4 and TRBJ2-4, with D maybe TRBD1 (7 bases). This CDR3 contains 15 residues. V lost 7 bases and J lost 7, with 20 bases in between. The CDR3 nucleotides are TGTGCCAGCACCACCTACGAGACAGGGAGGAACATTCAGTACTTC. Protein sequence: CASTTYETGRNIQYF.

This clonotype showed up just a few times. This sequence joins TRBV6-6 and TRBJ2-5; the D gene is possibly TRBD1 (6 bases). CDR1 is MNHNY, CDR2 SVGAGI, per germline (reference sequence). The CDR3 runs 11 residues. V was pared by 5 bases and J by 14 bases, with 15 bases between. The CDR3 bases are TGTGCCAGCAGTCAGGGGACCGAAGCCTACTTC. Protein product: CASSQGTEAYF.

The chain is built from TRBV30 and TRBJ1-1; D perhaps matches TRBD1 (5 bases). The V end was cut by 0 bases, the J end by 5 bases, with 13 bases between. The germline CDR1 and CDR2 sequences are GTSNPN and SVGIG (reference sequence). The CDR3 is made up of 14 amino acids. Here the CDR3 reads CAWSVRWGGTEAFF. The DNA for the CDR3 is TGTGCCTGGAGTGTACGGTGGGGGGGAACTGAAGCTTTCTTT.

This clonotype was seen a few times. This sequence joins TRBV7-6 and TRBJ1-2, with 8 positions matching TRBD1. Germline V lookup: CDR1 SGHVS, CDR2 FNYEAQ. CDR3 length: 14 residues. Unmatched junction bases numbered 6, after V lost 5 bases and J lost 4 bases. CDR3: CASSPAGGGYGYTF. The CDR3, as DNA: TGTGCCAGCAGCCCAGCAGGGGGCGGCTATGGCTACACCTTC.

This clonotype has only a few counts. The V and J genes are TRBV5-5 and TRBJ1-5; 7 bases match TRBD1. The CDR3 covers 15 residues. The trim removed 2 bases at V and 0 bases at J, leaving 2 bases unmatched. From germline, CDR1 is SGHKS and CDR2 YYEKEE (reference sequence). CDR3 residues: CASSLRGHSNQPQHF. CDR3 coding DNA: TGTGCCAGCAGCTTAAGGGGGCATAGCAATCAGCCCCAGCATTTT.

The genes are TRBV18 and TRBJ1-2; no clear D. In germline, CDR1 is KGHSH, CDR2 LQKENI. CDR3 size: 16 residues. V was pared by 1 base and J by 0 bases, with 12 bases between. DNA of the CDR3: TGTGCCAGCTCACCACTCGACCAGACCTCTAACTATGGCTACACCTTC. It is translated as CASSPLDQTSNYGYTF.

The V gene is TRBV6-5, the J gene TRBJ2-1; 7 bases are a match to TRBD2. The CDR3 runs to 14 residues. Trimming removed 4 bases from V and 7 bases from J; junction bases left unmatched: 7. CDR1 is MNHEY and CDR2 is SVGAGI in the germline V gene. This CDR3 is CASSFAGVGNEQFF. CDR3 bases: TGTGCCAGCAGTTTCGCGGGGGTCGGGAATGAGCAGTTCTTC.

This clonotype was seen only a few times. CDR3 coding DNA: TGCGCCAGCAGCTACCGGACAGGGAAGGATTCACCCCTCCACTTT. The encoded protein is CASSYRTGKDSPLHF. The V gene is TRBV5-1, the J gene TRBJ1-6, with 8 bases aligning to TRBD1. The CDR3 is 15 amino acids. Trimming removed 3 bases from V and 8 bases from J; junction bases left unmatched: 7. Germline V gives CDR1 SGHRS, CDR2 YFSETQ.